The 8 T cell receptor beta chains below were found in one sample sequenced in a study of blood T cell repertoires in COVID-19. Sequencing was performed with immunoSEQ multiplex PCR; in TCRdb, only in-frame clones are kept and a portion is missing. The profile shows some 190,000 clones, about four fifths of them singletons. The sample was peripheral blood. These receptors were collected from a man aged 55 to 69 with acute or convalescent COVID-19.

J is TRBJ2-7 and V is TRBV27; a possible D gene is TRBD1 (6 bases). Germline CDR1 reads MNHEY; CDR2 reads SMNVEV (reference sequence). The CDR3 consists of 16 residues. V dropped 8 bases and J dropped 3 bases, with 23 bases sitting between them. The DNA for the CDR3 is TGTGCCAGCCGTCGGCGGACAGCAGAAGATCACTACGAGCAGTACTTC. The encoded protein is CASRRRTAEDHYEQYF.

This chain joins TRBV29-1 and TRBJ2-7; TRBD2 matches 9 bases. V was clipped by 7 bases and J by 2 bases; unmatched bases: 6. This CDR3 is built from 13 residues. CDR1 and CDR2 (germline): SQVTM, ANQGSEA. The CDR3 here is CSAPGTSPYEQYF. The CDR3, as DNA: TGCAGCGCCCCCGGGACTAGCCCCTACGAGCAGTACTTC.

The chain is built from TRBV12-5 and TRBJ2-5; 9 nucleotides match TRBD1. The CDR3 contains 17 residues. The ends lost 1 base at V and 12 bases at J; junction bases unmatched: 18. Per germline, CDR1 LGHNT and CDR2 FRNRAP. CDR3 protein: CASGLAQTGTGLQMEYF. In DNA form, the CDR3 reads TGTGCTAGTGGTTTGGCCCAGACCGGGACAGGGCTCCAAATGGAGTACTTC.

The chain is built from TRBV2 and TRBJ2-7, with 10 nucleotides matching TRBD1. Germline CDR1 reads SNHLY; CDR2 reads FYNNEI. V trimming: 3 bases; J trimming: 1 base; junction bases outside the gene matches: 3. This CDR3 is 15 amino acids long. The CDR3 sequence is CASSDGTGDSYEQYF. In DNA form, the CDR3 reads TGTGCCAGCAGTGACGGGACAGGGGATTCCTACGAGCAGTACTTC.

The J gene is TRBJ1-2, the V gene TRBV29-1; maybe TRBD1 (6 bases). CDR1 is SQVTM, CDR2 ANQGSEA, per germline. This CDR3 is 14 amino acids long. V was cut by 1 base and J by 2 bases, with 11 bases left in between. CDR3 sequence (DNA): TGCAGCGTTGAAGGCGGGGGGGGCAACTATGGCTACACCTTC. Protein: CSVEGGGGNYGYTF.

The chain couples TRBV2 to TRBJ2-1; maybe TRBD2 (6 bases). Trimming shortened V by 5 bases and J by 8 bases, and 16 bases separated the two germline ends. Germline V gives CDR1 SNHLY, CDR2 FYNNEI. This CDR3 comprises 14 residues. The DNA for the CDR3 is TGTGCCAGCAGTTCCGAGGTGGGCGGGGATGAGCAGTTCTTC. Its translation: CASSSEVGGDEQFF.

The chain recombines TRBV5-5 with TRBJ2-2; maybe TRBD2 (6 bases). CDR1 and CDR2 (germline): SGHKS, YYEKEE (reference sequence). V gave up 4 bases and J gave up 4 bases, with 17 bases separating them. The CDR3 totals 16 residues. The CDR3 sequence: CASSAWWGGTTGELFF. CDR3 bases: TGTGCCAGCAGCGCTTGGTGGGGCGGGACCACCGGGGAGCTGTTTTTT. The full variable domain, completed using reference TRBV5-5 and TRBJ2-2, is DAGVTQSPTHLIKTRGQQVTLRCSPISGHKSVSWYQQVLGQGPQFIFQYYEKEERGRGNFPDRFSARQFPNYSSELNVNALLLGDSALYLCASSAWWGGTTGELFFGEGSRLTVL.

The rearrangement joins TRBV19 to TRBJ1-5; no clear D. Germline CDR1 is LNHDA and CDR2 is SQIVND (reference sequence). Trimming stripped 1 base from V and 6 bases from J, with 13 bases between. The CDR3 consists of 15 residues. The CDR3 nucleotides read TGTGCCAGTAGTATAGGGCGGCAAGTCGGTCAGCCCCAGCATTTT. Translating it yields CASSIGRQVGQPQHF.